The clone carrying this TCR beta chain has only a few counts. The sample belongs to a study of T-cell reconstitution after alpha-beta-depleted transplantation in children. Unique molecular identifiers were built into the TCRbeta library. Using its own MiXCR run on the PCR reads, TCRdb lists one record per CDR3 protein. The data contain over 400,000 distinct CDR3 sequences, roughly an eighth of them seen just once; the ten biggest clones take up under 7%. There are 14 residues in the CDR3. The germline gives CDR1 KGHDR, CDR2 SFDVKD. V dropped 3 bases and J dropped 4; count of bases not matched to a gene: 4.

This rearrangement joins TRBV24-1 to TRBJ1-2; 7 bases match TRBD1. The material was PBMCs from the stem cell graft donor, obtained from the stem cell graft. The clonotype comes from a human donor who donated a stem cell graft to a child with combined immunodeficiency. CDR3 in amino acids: CATSDLDRTYGYTF. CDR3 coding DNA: TGTGCCACCAGTGATCTGGACAGGACCTATGGCTACACCTTC.